The 18 T cell receptor beta chains below come from one sample, sequenced in a study of T-cell reconstitution after alpha-beta-depleted transplantation in children. It was with unique molecular identifiers that the TCRbeta library was prepared. MiXCR was run by TCRdb on the PCR reads, yielding one entry per CDR3 protein. This table has 350,000 to 400,000 distinct CDR3 sequences, more than 10% appearing once. This specimen was PBMCs, taken from the stem cell graft. Source of these receptors: a human donor who donated a stem cell graft to a child with Fanconi anemia.

This rearrangement joins TRBV29-1 to TRBJ1-1; D might be TRBD1 (6 bases). This CDR3 region has 11 residues. The germline gives CDR1 SQVTM, CDR2 ANQGSEA. Trimming left V 7 bases short and J 2 bases short, with 8 bases between. The CDR3 sequence: CSAGVNTEAFF. The CDR3 DNA is TGCAGCGCAGGGGTTAACACTGAAGCTTTCTTT.

This clonotype was seen at least ten times. CDR3 residues: CATNFRDRVIEQYF. The CDR3 DNA follows: TGTGCCACTAACTTCCGGGACAGGGTAATCGAGCAGTACTTC. The chain carries TRBV6-1 and TRBJ2-7; 9 positions match TRBD1. V gave up 10 bases and J gave up 6 bases; unmatched junction bases: 13. The CDR3 has 14 residues. CDR1 and CDR2 from the germline V gene are MNHNS and SASEGT.

The J gene is TRBJ2-7, the V gene TRBV2, with D unclear. The CDR3 runs to 14 residues. Germline V gene lookup returns CDR1 SNHLY and CDR2 FYNNEI. Trimming took 1 base from V and 0 from J, leaving 7 bases between them. The CDR3 loop is CASSEGQNSYEQYF. CDR3 nucleotide sequence: TGTGCCAGCAGTGAAGGCCAGAACTCCTACGAGCAGTACTTC.

This clonotype has at least ten counts. This chain connects TRBV30 to TRBJ2-2; weak D call: TRBD1 (5 bases). CDR1 and CDR2 from the germline V gene are GTSNPN and SVGIG (reference sequence). V gave up 8 bases and J gave up 6 bases, with 13 bases separating them. The CDR3 is 12 amino acids. CDR3: CALRRGPGELFF. For the CDR3, the DNA is TGTGCCCTACGAAGGGGTCCCGGGGAGCTGTTTTTT.

This rearrangement joins TRBV5-1 to TRBJ2-2; 7 positions agree with TRBD2. The V gene end was trimmed by 0 bases and the J gene end by 7 bases; junction bases not matched to a gene: 6. This CDR3 comprises 15 residues. Germline values: CDR1 SGHRS, CDR2 YFSETQ. CDR3 residues: CASSLGAAGDGELFF. Written as DNA, the CDR3 is TGCGCCAGCAGCTTGGGCGCGGCGGGGGACGGGGAGCTGTTTTTT.

This clonotype showed up many times. The rearrangement joins TRBV5-5 to TRBJ2-1; 8 nucleotides agree with TRBD2. The junction had 7 bases not matched to a gene; V was cut back by 4 bases and J by 4 bases. The CDR3 loop spans 15 amino acids. Germline CDR1 and CDR2: SGHKS and YYEKEE (reference sequence). DNA of the CDR3: TGTGCCAGCAGCCTAATTGCGGGGGGATACAATGAGCAGTTCTTC. Translated, it gives CASSLIAGGYNEQFF.

This clonotype was recorded at least ten times. This chain links TRBV6-5 with TRBJ2-3, with a weak D call TRBD1 (5 bases). Germline CDR1 is MNHEY and CDR2 is SVGAGI. CDR3 length equals 12 residues. The germline V and J ends were trimmed by 9 bases and 7 bases, with 14 bases remaining between them. The CDR3 nucleotides read TGTGCCAGTCAGGGTCCCTCAAATACGCAGTATTTT. Translation: CASQGPSNTQYF.

This clonotype was seen only a few times. The chain employs TRBV5-6 and TRBJ2-3, with TRBD2 matching 7 bases. CDR3 size: 15 residues. With 4 bases clipped from V and 7 bases from J, the junction kept 12 bases outside the gene matches. In germline, CDR1 is SGHDT, CDR2 YYEEEE. CDR3 amino acids: CASSGGGRVTHTQYF. For the CDR3, the DNA is TGTGCCAGCAGCGGGGGGGGAAGAGTCACGCATACGCAGTATTTT. The full variable domain, rest sourced from reference TRBV5-6 and TRBJ2-3, is DAGVTQSPTHLIKTRGQQVTLRCSPKSGHDTVSWYQQALGQGPQFIFQYYEEEERQRGNFPDRFSGHQFPNYSSELNVNALLLGDSALYLCASSGGGRVTHTQYFGPGTRLTVL.

This clonotype was observed many times. V usage is TRBV7-6 and J usage is TRBJ1-1; no reliable D call. V lost 5 bases and J 1 base, leaving 14 bases between the germline ends. This CDR3 comprises 15 residues. Germline V CDR1 and CDR2: SGHVS, FNYEAQ. CDR3 in DNA: TGTGCCAGCAGCCCCCTTATAGGACCGAACACTGAAGCTTTCTTT. Protein sequence: CASSPLIGPNTEAFF.

This clonotype was detected ten times or more. The chain has TRBV12-3 or TRBV12-4 and TRBJ1-5; possible D gene TRBD1, 5 bases. Trimming took off 2 bases at V and 2 bases at J, with 10 bases between the two ends. The CDR3 has 15 residues. CDR3 in amino acids: CASSLSQGGNQPQHF. DNA of the CDR3: TGTGCCAGCAGTTTAAGTCAGGGTGGCAATCAGCCCCAGCATTTT.

This clonotype was found many times. The gene calls are TRBV20-1 and TRBJ2-1; 9 bases are shared with TRBD2. Losses at the gene ends were 3 bases for V and 4 bases for J; bases not matched to a gene: 4. The CDR3 loop spans 14 amino acids. The V gene's germline CDR1 is DFQATT and CDR2 SNEGSKA (reference sequence). The DNA of the CDR3 is TGCAGTGCTAGTGGGCTAGCGGGGTACAATGAGCAGTTCTTC. This encodes CSASGLAGYNEQFF.

J is TRBJ2-1 and V is TRBV12-3 or TRBV12-4; 13 bases are a match to TRBD2. V trimming: 4 bases; J trimming: 5 bases; junction bases outside the gene matches: 2. This CDR3 comprises 15 residues. The CDR3, as DNA: TGTGCCAGCAGTTCGACTAGCGGGGGGCACAATGAGCAGTTCTTC. This codes for CASSSTSGGHNEQFF.

This clonotype was picked up many times. V gene TRBV20-1 combines with J gene TRBJ2-5; tentatively, D is TRBD2 (6 bases). Germline CDR1 DFQATT, CDR2 SNEGSKA (reference sequence). The V end was cut by 1 base, the J end by 14 bases, with 23 bases between. The CDR3 is made up of 14 amino acids. The CDR3 DNA reads as TGCAGTGCTAGAGTCGGACCTACGGGGGACCCTCTATACTTC. Residues: CSARVGPTGDPLYF.

This clonotype was seen only a few times. The chain uses TRBV5-1 and TRBJ1-2; maybe TRBD1 (6 bases). Germline V lookup: CDR1 SGHRS, CDR2 YFSETQ. V was clipped by 2 bases and J by 7 bases, with 15 bases between them. The CDR3 covers 14 residues. CDR3 in DNA: TGCGCCAGCAGCTTTGCCGAGGGGGGGTTTGGCTACACCTTC. Its protein product is CASSFAEGGFGYTF.

This clonotype has just a few counts. The chain carries TRBV20-1 and TRBJ1-6; the match to TRBD1 covers 7 bases. CDR3 size: 16 residues. With 0 bases clipped from V and 8 bases from J, the junction kept 10 bases outside the gene matches. Looked up from germline, CDR1 is DFQATT and CDR2 is SNEGSKA (reference sequence). CDR3 residues: CSARDSQQGSDSPLHF. The CDR3 region has the DNA TGCAGTGCTAGAGATTCCCAACAGGGGAGTGATTCACCCCTCCACTTT.

The table lists this clonotype with a few counts. V usage is TRBV12-3 or TRBV12-4 and J usage is TRBJ1-6; D possibly corresponds to TRBD1 (5 bases). This CDR3 contains 15 residues. Deletions cut 3 bases from V and 5 bases from J, with 11 bases between. The CDR3 reads CASSLGGTNNSPLHF. Written as DNA, the CDR3 is TGTGCCAGCAGTTTGGGGGGGACTAATAATTCACCCCTCCACTTT.

Only a few counts were recorded for this clonotype. This rearrangement joins TRBV12-3 or TRBV12-4 to TRBJ1-5; D gene ambiguous. V was trimmed by 3 bases and J by 5 bases, leaving 8 bases between them. This CDR3 spans 13 amino acids. The chain's CDR3 is CASSFAFDQPQHF. CDR3 sequence (DNA): TGTGCCAGCAGTTTTGCCTTTGATCAGCCCCAGCATTTT.

The genes are TRBV7-6 and TRBJ2-2; D might be TRBD1 (6 bases). Trimming shortened V by 2 bases and J by 7 bases, and 11 bases separated the two germline ends. From germline, CDR1 is SGHVS and CDR2 FNYEAQ. This CDR3 contains 14 residues. The CDR3 coding sequence is TGTGCCAGCAGCTTAATCACAGGGAACGGGGAGCTGTTTTTT. This codes for CASSLITGNGELFF.